This is a list of T cell receptor beta chains from one sample in a study of a mutant IDH1 vaccine in newly diagnosed glioma. The table came from immunoSEQ multiplex PCR; TCRdb's copy has only in-frame clones and leaves some out. Among about 98,000 clones listed, around 90% were seen once. The source was PBMCs, collected from a glioma patient treated with radiotherapy, temozolomide or both. The receptors derive from a woman between 50 and 59 years old with glioma. CDR3s include the opening cysteine and the closing phenylalanine or tryptophan. D genes are given only for firm matches. Where a row states a size, it is once, few, many or the class of an expanded clone; other rows omit it.

D	V	J	size	DNA	CDR3
TRBD1	TRBV6-5	TRBJ1-5	once	TGTGCCAGCAACCCAGGGACAGGGCGCAATCAGCCCCAGCATTTT	CASNPGTGRNQPQHF
NA	TRBV28	TRBJ2-1	NA	TGTGCCAGCAGAAAACGGGACGGAGCCTACAATGAGCAGTTCTTC	CASRKRDGAYNEQFF
NA	TRBV2	TRBJ2-3	NA	TGTGCCAGCAAGACGCGGGCGTTTAGCACAGATACGCAGTATTTT	CASKTRAFSTDTQYF
NA	TRBV6-6	TRBJ1-2	NA	TGTGCCAGCAGTTACCCACTCACCTTC	CASSYPLTF
NA	TRBV6-6	TRBJ1-5	NA	TGTGCCAGCAGTTACTCGATCCGGGTCAATCAGCCCCAGCATTTT	CASSYSIRVNQPQHF
TRBD2	TRBV7-9	TRBJ2-7	NA	TGTGCCAGCAGCGTCCGACTAGCGGGATCCTACGAGCAGTACTTC	CASSVRLAGSYEQYF
NA	TRBV5-1	TRBJ2-2	NA	TGCGCCAGCAGCGCCGGACGAGTAACCGGGGAGCTGTTTTTT	CASSAGRVTGELFF
NA	TRBV7-3	TRBJ2-2	NA	TGTGCCAGCAGCTTATTATCAGGGGACACCGGGGAGCTGTTTTTT	CASSLLSGDTGELFF
TRBD1	TRBV10-1	TRBJ1-4	few	TGCGCCAGTGGGACAGCTGGATCTGAAAAACTGTTTTTT	CASGTAGSEKLFF
TRBD1	TRBV15	TRBJ2-3	NA	TGTGCCACCAGCACCAGGACAGGTACTGATACGCAGTATTTT	CATSTRTGTDTQYF
TRBD1	TRBV5-8	TRBJ2-7	NA	TGTGCCAGCAGCTTGCAGGGGGTTCTGGACGAGCAGTACTTC	CASSLQGVLDEQYF
NA	TRBV6-1	TRBJ2-2	NA	TGTGCCAGCAGCCTTGTATGGGATAACACCGGGGAGCTGTTTTTT	CASSLVWDNTGELFF
NA	TRBV21-1	TRBJ2-7	NA	TGTGCCAGCAGCAAAACAGGGGGCAAGTACGAGCAGTACTTC	CASSKTGGKYEQYF
TRBD2	TRBV30	TRBJ2-3	NA	TGTGCCTGGAGTGTTGGACTAGCGGGAAGCACAGATACGCAGTATTTT	CAWSVGLAGSTDTQYF
NA	TRBV7-6	TRBJ2-7	NA	TGTGCCAGCAGCTTGCCTGTCGGGCAGGGGCCCTACGAGCAGTACTTC	CASSLPVGQGPYEQYF
NA	TRBV5-6	TRBJ1-2	NA	TGTGCCAGCAGCTTGGCCGGGGACTATGGCTACACCTTC	CASSLAGDYGYTF
NA	TRBV28	TRBJ2-4	NA	TGTGCCACCTCCCGTGGACTGGGAGCCAAAAACATTCAGTACTTC	CATSRGLGAKNIQYF
NA	TRBV5-5	TRBJ2-3	once	TGTGCCAGCAGCGTAGACCCAGGGAGCACAGATACGCAGTATTTT	CASSVDPGSTDTQYF
TRBD2	TRBV5-6	TRBJ2-7	NA	TGTGCCAGCAGCCGAGGACTAGCGGGGGACGAGCAGTACTTC	CASSRGLAGDEQYF
NA	TRBV6-5	TRBJ2-1	NA	TGTGCCAGCAGTTATTCCGAGCGGCACAATGAGCAGTTCTTC	CASSYSERHNEQFF
TRBD1	TRBV7-6	TRBJ2-2	NA	TGTGCCAGCAGCTTAAGTCACAGGGGAAGGACCGGGGAGCTGTTTTTT	CASSLSHRGRTGELFF
NA	TRBV6-5	TRBJ1-2	few	TGTGCCAGCAGCACGGGGTGGCAGGTCTATGGCTACACCTTC	CASSTGWQVYGYTF
TRBD1	TRBV27	TRBJ1-6	once	TGTGCCAGCAGTCCGACCCCCGGGACAGGGGCTTCCTCACCCCTCCACTTT	CASSPTPGTGASSPLHF
NA	TRBV28	TRBJ1-5	NA	TGTGCCAGCCGGGTGGGGGGTTATCAGCCCCAGCATTTT	CASRVGGYQPQHF